This T cell receptor beta chain was profiled in a study of cytomegalovirus exposure and HLA in healthy donors (dated by TCRdb to between 2016 and 2019). In terms of the full investigation: According to a later analysis, one platform produced both the 120 validation repertoires and the roughly 650 repertoires of the first cohort. The study aimed to test whether cataloging public T cell receptors could reveal signatures of past pathogen exposure. A separate validation cohort of approximately 120 different subjects was used in addition to the roughly 670-subject first cohort. To predict cytomegalovirus infection status, the study combined high-throughput TCR immunosequencing, statistical association of individual TCRs with disease status, and machine learning.

The protocol used for the library was the immunoSEQ multiplex PCR assay. From the authors' description of their analysis: A statistical classification framework was built for diagnosing cytomegalovirus status from the catalog of TCR beta chain sequences. In TCRdb, the immuneACCESS table is reduced to in-frame sequences with V and J assigned. These tables do not hold every clone; where another copy was compared, an unresolved V gene accounts for under half, and the others remain unexplained. That table gives V, J and clone size, and the DNA gave D and trimming. The sample table holds about 97,000 clones, of which about 95% were seen once. Approximately 1% of the sample goes to the ten largest clones. As regards this clone: No cognate antigen has been identified for it. Per-base quality was not reported, and no clone a single base away is much larger than it.

The CDR3, cysteine through phenylalanine, is 15 amino acids long. Only the CDR3 DNA is retained, 45 bases long and in frame from the first base. The V and J ends are trimmed by 0 bases and 2 bases, leaving 12 bases between them. CDR1 is given as SGHDT and CDR2 as YYEEEE, both from the germline V gene. The donors belonged to the validation cohort of over a hundred subjects, which was separate from the roughly 700-subject first cohort. Study-level results and caveats: The validation cohort had no HLA typing available for a later analysis, so co-occurrence within that cohort was assessed over all 120 or so repertoires. In vitro tests confirmed that a few of the cytomegalovirus-associated TCR beta chains recognize cytomegalovirus antigens. It was suggested by the authors that the approach could potentially be generalized to other disease states and immunological phenotypes. Cytomegalovirus status was reported to be diagnosed by the classifier with high specificity and sensitivity in both the original and validation cohorts. The study listed approximately 160 TCR beta chains as associated with cytomegalovirus. In a later analysis, TCRs clustered in the first cohort were found to also tend to co-occur in the 100 to 150 validation repertoires, with 90% to 95% of cluster scores above 0. Most TCR sequences were observed very rarely across donors, whereas some public TCRs were present in many individuals.

This clonotype originated in a woman aged 18-29 years in good health and CMV-seronegative. The rearranged chain carries TRBV5-6 and TRBJ2-7, with TRBD1 tentatively as D gene (7 bases match). What was sequenced was PBMCs. CDR3 sequence: CASSLGAGGTYEQYF. The nucleotides read TGTGCCAGCAGCTTGGGGGCAGGGGGGACCTACGAGCAGTACTTC.